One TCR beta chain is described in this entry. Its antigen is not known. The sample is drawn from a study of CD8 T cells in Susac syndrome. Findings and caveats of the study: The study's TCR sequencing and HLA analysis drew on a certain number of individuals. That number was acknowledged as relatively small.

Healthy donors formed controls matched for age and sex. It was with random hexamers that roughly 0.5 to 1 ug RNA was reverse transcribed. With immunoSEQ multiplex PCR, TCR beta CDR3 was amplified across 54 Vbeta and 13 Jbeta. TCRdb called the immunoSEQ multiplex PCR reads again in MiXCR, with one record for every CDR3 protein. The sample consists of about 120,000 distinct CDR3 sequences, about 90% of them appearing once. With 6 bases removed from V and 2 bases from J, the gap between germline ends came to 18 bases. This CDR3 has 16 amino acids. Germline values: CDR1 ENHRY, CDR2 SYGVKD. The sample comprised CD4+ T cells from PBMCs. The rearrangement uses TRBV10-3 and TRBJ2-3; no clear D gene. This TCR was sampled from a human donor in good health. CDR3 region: CAIRPGRAEDTDTQYF. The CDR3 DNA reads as TGTGCCATCAGGCCCGGACGGGCGGAAGACACAGATACGCAGTATTTT.